The 24 T cell receptor beta chains reported below all come from one sample, sequenced in a study of technical replicates of blood from a few donors (dated by TCRdb to about 2017). The library came from the immunoSEQ multiplex PCR assay. The clones in this table, taken by TCRdb from immuneACCESS, are in-frame only. Not every clone is retained; where verified, under half of the shortfall comes from an unresolved V gene, and the cause of the rest is unknown. The sample profile shows about 81,000 clones; 90% to 97% of them were found once. Of the sample, around 0.39% is held by the ten largest clones. The sequenced material came from T cells isolated from PBMCs. The receptors derive from a human donor in good health.

The chain recombines TRBV30 with TRBJ1-2; 8 nucleotides line up with TRBD1. Losses at the gene ends were 2 bases for V and 8 bases for J; bases not matched to a gene: 10. Germline CDR1 is GTSNPN and CDR2 is SVGIG (reference sequence). CDR3 length: 14 amino acids. The CDR3 nucleotides are TGTGCCTGGAGTATAGGCAGGGGGCTAAGGGGCTACACCTTC. It encodes CAWSIGRGLRGYTF. The whole variable domain, remainder taken from reference TRBV30 and TRBJ1-2, is SQTIHQWPATLVQPVGSPLSLECTVEGTSNPNLYWYRQAAGRGLQLLFYSVGIGQISSEVPQNLSASRPQDRQFILSSKKLLLSDSGFYLCAWSIGRGLRGYTFGSGTRLTVV.

The V call is TRBV27, the J call TRBJ2-3; D gene ambiguous. The V end lost 0 bases, the J end lost 1 base, and 5 bases lay between the germline ends. The CDR3 consists of 14 residues. Germline V lookup: CDR1 MNHEY, CDR2 SMNVEV (reference sequence). In DNA, the CDR3 is TGTGCCAGCAGTTTATCTACTGGCACAGATACGCAGTATTTT. It is translated as CASSLSTGTDTQYF.

The rearrangement links TRBV7-6 to TRBJ2-1; 14 nucleotides match TRBD2. Unmatched junction bases numbered 6, after V lost 4 bases and J lost 10 bases. Per the germline V gene, CDR1 is SGHVS and CDR2 is FNYEAQ. This CDR3 is built from 15 residues. The DNA for the CDR3 is TGTGCCAGCAGCTCAGGACTAGCGGGAGGATGGGAGCAGTTCTTC. As protein: CASSSGLAGGWEQFF.

The chain uses TRBV5-6 and TRBJ2-3; D perhaps matches TRBD1 (5 bases). V was clipped by 3 bases and J by 2 bases, with 10 bases between them. Germline values: CDR1 SGHDT, CDR2 YYEEEE. This CDR3 region has 14 residues. CDR3 in amino acids: CASSSDRVTDTQYF. The CDR3 DNA follows: TGTGCCAGCAGCTCCGACAGAGTCACAGATACGCAGTATTTT.

The chain is built from TRBV5-1 and TRBJ2-1, with TRBD1 identical over 8 bases. The CDR3 sequence is 16 residues long. V trimming: 4 bases; J trimming: 0 bases; junction bases outside the gene matches: 6. Per the germline V gene, CDR1 is SGHRS and CDR2 is YFSETQ. Written as DNA, the CDR3 is TGCGCCAGCAGCGTGCGGGACAGGAGCTCCTACAATGAGCAGTTCTTC. This sequence encodes CASSVRDRSSYNEQFF.

CDR3 nucleotide sequence: TGTGCCAGCAGCTTGGGCAGGGAGGGCTATGGCTACACCTTC. Amino acid sequence: CASSLGREGYGYTF. This chain uses TRBV7-3 with TRBJ1-2, with D tentatively TRBD1 (5 bases). Germline V lookup: CDR1 SGHTA, CDR2 FQGTGA. This CDR3 has 14 residues. The germline V and J ends were trimmed by 3 bases and 4 bases, with 12 bases remaining between them. Together with reference TRBV7-3 and TRBJ1-2, the CDR3 gives the full variable domain: GAGVSQTPSNKVTEKGKYVELRCDPISGHTALYWYRQSLGQGPEFLIYFQGTGAADDSGLPNDRFFAVRPEGSVSTLKIQRTERGDSAVYLCASSLGREGYGYTFGSGTRLTVV.

The V and J genes are TRBV18 and TRBJ2-7, with D unclear. Deletions cut 2 bases from V and 2 bases from J, with 10 bases between. Germline CDR1 reads KGHSH; CDR2 reads LQKENI. The CDR3 spans 14 residues. The CDR3 sequence: CASSPVSIPYEQYF. For the CDR3, the DNA is TGTGCCAGCTCACCAGTGTCAATCCCCTACGAGCAGTACTTC.

The chain couples TRBV13 to TRBJ1-1, with TRBD1 as a possible D gene (5 bases). The V end was cut by 3 bases, the J end by 7 bases, with 18 bases between. The CDR3 sequence is 15 residues long. CDR1 is PRHDT and CDR2 is FYEKMQ in the germline V gene (reference sequence). CDR3 amino acids: CASSLGVAPQGEAFF. The CDR3 DNA follows: TGTGCCAGCAGCTTGGGTGTGGCACCCCAGGGTGAAGCTTTCTTT.

V is TRBV28 and J is TRBJ1-5; D uncertain. The germline CDR1 and CDR2 sequences are MDHEN and SYDVKM. V was clipped by 6 bases and J by 1 base, with 10 bases between them. The CDR3 totals 14 residues. Here the CDR3 reads CASSLRLSNQPQHF. The CDR3 nucleotides read TGTGCCAGCAGCTTGCGTCTGAGCAATCAGCCCCAGCATTTT.

In its sample, this clone was seen once. J is TRBJ1-3 and V is TRBV25-1; TRBD1 might be the D (6 bases). Germline V gives CDR1 MGHDK, CDR2 SYGVNS. The germline V and J ends were trimmed by 7 bases and 0 bases, with 13 bases remaining between them. The CDR3 extends over 15 amino acids. The CDR3 nucleotides read TGTGCCAGCACTCCGGACAGCAGCTCTGGAAACACCATATATTTT. It is translated as CASTPDSSSGNTIYF.

The chain carries TRBV7-2 and TRBJ2-7, with 8 bases identical to TRBD1. CDR1 is SGHTA, CDR2 FQGNSA, per germline. This CDR3 region has 16 residues. The V and J ends lost 2 bases and 2 bases, in that order; junction bases with no gene match: 8. The CDR3 here is CASSLIGTGSAYEQYF. CDR3 nucleotide sequence: TGTGCCAGCAGCTTAATAGGGACAGGCTCCGCCTACGAGCAGTACTTC.

The chain couples TRBV10-3 to TRBJ2-6, with D possibly matching TRBD1 (6 bases). With 4 bases removed from V and 2 bases from J, the gap between germline ends came to 6 bases. Germline V gives CDR1 ENHRY, CDR2 SYGVKD. This CDR3 has 14 amino acids. Written as DNA, the CDR3 is TGTGCCATCAGTGGGACAGCTGGGGCCAACGTCCTGACTTTC. This sequence encodes CAISGTAGANVLTF.

The J gene is TRBJ2-7, the V gene TRBV10-3; D is possibly TRBD2 (5 bases). The CDR3 has 12 residues. V was pared by 6 bases and J by 2 bases, with 8 bases between. The germline gives CDR1 ENHRY, CDR2 SYGVKD. CDR3 nucleotides: TGTGCCATCAGGGACTGGACCTACGAGCAGTACTTC. It is translated as CAIRDWTYEQYF.

The chain has TRBV5-6 and TRBJ2-1; weak D call: TRBD2 (6 bases). The V end was cut by 0 bases, the J end by 7 bases, with 20 bases between. This CDR3 has 17 amino acids. Germline values: CDR1 SGHDT, CDR2 YYEEEE. This CDR3 reads CASSLVGGFEIGNEQFF. Here the CDR3 DNA reads TGTGCCAGCAGCTTGGTGGGGGGTTTCGAAATCGGGAATGAGCAGTTCTTC.

V usage is TRBV4-2 and J usage is TRBJ2-5; 9 nucleotides line up with TRBD1. CDR1 is LGHNA and CDR2 is YNFKEQ in the germline V gene. The CDR3 sequence is 15 residues long. J lost 4 bases, V lost 1 base, and 4 bases had no gene match. In DNA, the CDR3 is TGTGCCAGCAGCCAAGGGGACAGGGATAGAGAGACCCAGTACTTC. This encodes CASSQGDRDRETQYF.

The V and J genes are TRBV5-8 and TRBJ1-2; D remains unclear. The germline V gene encodes CDR1 SGHTS and CDR2 YDEGEE. Trimming cost V 4 bases and J 4 bases, with 14 bases left between them. The CDR3 length is 14 residues. CDR3 DNA sequence: TGTGCCAGCAGCCTGGACCAGGTCTTCTATGGCTACACCTTC. Translating gives CASSLDQVFYGYTF.

This rearrangement joins TRBV19 to TRBJ2-5, with 9 nucleotides matching TRBD1. Germline values: CDR1 LNHDA, CDR2 SQIVND (reference sequence). V lost 5 bases, J lost 5 bases, and 9 bases stayed unmatched. The CDR3 runs to 15 residues. The CDR3 coding sequence is TGTGCCAGTAGTCCGGGGACAGGGTCTTTGGAGACCCAGTACTTC. Encoded protein: CASSPGTGSLETQYF.

V is TRBV7-3 and J is TRBJ2-3, with 7 bases identical to TRBD1. The V gene end was trimmed by 5 bases and the J gene end by 4 bases; junction bases not matched to a gene: 6. The CDR3 is made up of 14 amino acids. Germline V CDR1 and CDR2: SGHTA, FQGTGA. CDR3 sequence reads: CASSRQGAADTQYF. The CDR3 nucleotides read TGTGCCAGCAGCCGACAGGGAGCCGCAGATACGCAGTATTTT. Full variable domain (outside the CDR3, taken from reference TRBV7-3 and TRBJ2-3): GAGVSQTPSNKVTEKGKYVELRCDPISGHTALYWYRQSLGQGPEFLIYFQGTGAADDSGLPNDRFFAVRPEGSVSTLKIQRTERGDSAVYLCASSRQGAADTQYFGPGTRLTVL.

The chain is built from TRBV2 and TRBJ2-1; the match to TRBD2 covers 12 bases. The CDR3 sequence is 14 residues long. The J segment lost 5 bases and the V segment lost 7 bases, leaving 3 bases of the junction unmatched. Germline lookup yields CDR1 SNHLY and CDR2 FYNNEI. The CDR3 loop reads CASTTSGGHNEQFF. CDR3 coding DNA: TGTGCCAGCACAACTAGCGGGGGGCACAATGAGCAGTTCTTC.

This rearrangement joins TRBV7-8 to TRBJ2-1, with D tentatively TRBD1 (6 bases). There are 16 residues in the CDR3. V dropped 3 bases and J dropped 4 bases, with 16 bases sitting between them. Germline assignment: CDR1 SGHVS and CDR2 FQNEAQ. CDR3: CASSFEQGPGYNEQFF. CDR3 bases: TGTGCCAGCAGCTTCGAACAGGGCCCGGGGTACAATGAGCAGTTCTTC.

The chain joins TRBV18 to TRBJ2-7, with D tentatively TRBD1 (5 bases). CDR1 and CDR2 (germline): KGHSH, LQKENI. V was clipped by 6 bases and J by 7 bases, with 13 bases between them. The CDR3 is made up of 12 amino acids. For the CDR3, the DNA is TGTGCCAGCTCCACCATCAGGGAAGAGCAGTACTTC. This gives the protein CASSTIREEQYF.

The rearrangement joins TRBV4-1 to TRBJ2-3; TRBD2 matches at 7 bases. This CDR3 spans 18 amino acids. J was trimmed by 5 bases and V by 0 bases; bases with no gene match: 14. Germline values: CDR1 MGHRA, CDR2 YSYEKL. The CDR3, as DNA: TGCGCCAGCAGCCAAGAAGCGGGAAACCCGGCGGCCTTAGATACGCAGTATTTT. This translates into CASSQEAGNPAALDTQYF.

The V gene is TRBV6-6, the J gene TRBJ2-1, with 7 bases aligning to TRBD1. Trimming removed 4 bases from V and 7 bases from J; junction bases left unmatched: 4. The CDR3 is 13 residues long. In germline, CDR1 is MNHNY, CDR2 SVGAGI (reference sequence). CDR3 residues: CASSWDSLNEQFF. Written as DNA, the CDR3 is TGTGCCAGCAGTTGGGACAGCTTGAATGAGCAGTTCTTC.

In the case of this clone: Its ends do not fully match the called genes, so a read error is possible. The V and J genes are TRBV6-1 and TRBJ2-2, with D possibly TRBD1 on 6 matching bases. Germline CDR1 and CDR2: MNHNS and SASEGT. The CDR3 has 15 residues. The CDR3 region is CAISLTGANTGELFF. CDR3 DNA sequence: TGTGCCATCTCCCTGACAGGTGCGAATACCGGGGAGCTGTTTTTT.